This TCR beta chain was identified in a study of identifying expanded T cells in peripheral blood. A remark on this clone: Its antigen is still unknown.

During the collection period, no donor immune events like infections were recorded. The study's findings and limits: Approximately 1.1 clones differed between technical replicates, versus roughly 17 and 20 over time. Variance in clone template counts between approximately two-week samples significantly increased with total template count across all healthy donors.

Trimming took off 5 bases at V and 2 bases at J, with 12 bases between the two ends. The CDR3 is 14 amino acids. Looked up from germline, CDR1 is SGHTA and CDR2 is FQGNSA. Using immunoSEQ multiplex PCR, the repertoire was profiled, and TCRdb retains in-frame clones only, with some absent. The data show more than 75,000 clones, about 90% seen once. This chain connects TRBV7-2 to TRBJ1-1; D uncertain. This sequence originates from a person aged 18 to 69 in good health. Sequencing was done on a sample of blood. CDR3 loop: CASSPSPGNTEAFF. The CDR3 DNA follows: TGTGCCAGCAGCCCATCCCCCGGTAACACTGAAGCTTTCTTT.